This T cell receptor beta chain stems from a study of cytomegalovirus exposure and HLA in healthy donors (dated by TCRdb to the late 2010s). Study-wide context: In an earlier analysis of under 600 of the donors, 250 to 350 Gb of sequence data and 100 million or so unique TCR beta sequences from 180 million or so T cells were reported. Roughly 300 gigabases of sequencing data and 70 million to 85 million unique TCR sequences were included in an early release covering about 700 HLA-typed donors. Among the approximately 400 genotyped donors, around 79% belonged to the genetic ancestry cluster associated with self-reported Caucasian donors. The study was designed to test whether signatures of past pathogen exposure could be identified by cataloging public T cell receptors. Using immunosequencing, the study profiled T cell repertoires from 640 or so subjects and related those repertoires to cytomegalovirus serostatus. Besides the first cohort of 666 subjects, a separate validation cohort made up of over a hundred different subjects was used. High-throughput TCR immunosequencing, statistical association of individual TCRs with disease status, and machine learning were combined to predict cytomegalovirus infection status. To study patterns of TCR occurrence, a later analysis re-analyzed previously published TCR beta repertoires from hundreds of donors and added high-resolution HLA genotyping. Rather than drawing on any new phenotypic data, the later analysis identified candidate immune exposures from TCR beta sequences and the way those sequences occurred across donors. An earlier analysis of around 640 of the donors used high-throughput TCR beta sequencing to judge whether each TCR beta V gene segment behaved as functional or pseudogenic. Donor age, sex, ethnicity and CMV serostatus were compiled together with the repertoire data. In a later genetic analysis, genome-wide SNP genotypes for about 60% of the 666 donors were used, and that subset was treated as a discovery cohort. Every repertoire in the discovery cohort had been generated on one and the same sequencing platform. Both class I and class II loci were covered by HLA typing, at four-digit resolution. The number of typed donors differed by locus: about 629-640 for A, B, C, DRB1 and DQB1; some 500 for DQA1; roughly 600 for DPA1; and approximately 450 for DPB1. Because of strong linkage in the cohort, a few DR-DQ haplotypes were treated as single units for association and clustering. On average, roughly 240,000 unique TCR beta nucleotide sequences were sequenced per donor among more than 350 genotyped donors of the cohort, with around 19% of those sequences being non-productive.

On this clone: Its antigen remains unidentified. Per-base qualities were not stored, and no clone one base away is much larger.

The cohort comprised hundreds of healthy bone marrow donors. At the time of sampling, all cohort members were nominally healthy, though unrecorded immune exposures were likely present. The donor tested CMV seropositive, placing the donor among the approximately 290 seropositive members of the cohort. A peripheral blood sample was collected from each donor, and TCR beta sequencing was performed on peripheral blood mononuclear cells. Genomic DNA extraction from the blood cell samples was performed with the Qiagen DNeasy Blood Extraction Kit. What the authors observed across the whole study: A later analysis found that most CMV-associated TCR beta chains appeared HLA-restricted, with HLA associations seemingly driven largely by CMV exposure. Because counts were too low, around 17 rarely observed V segments, including chromosome 9 orphons, were left out of the earlier analysis of roughly 600 of the donors. In a later genetic analysis, fewer N-insertions in productive TCRs were reported among donors in an Asian-associated ancestry cluster than the approximately 710-donor mean. In both the original and validation cohorts, the classifier was reported to diagnose cytomegalovirus status with high specificity and sensitivity. Broadly in line with IMGT annotations, most TCR beta V segments showed up in productive rearrangements about 87% or about 30% of the time in an earlier analysis of roughly 590 of the donors. An association between a missense DCLRE1C variant and V-gene and J-gene trimming of TCR beta chains was found in a later genetic analysis and replicated in an independent cohort. Strong co-occurrence of HLA alleles, especially DR and DQ, made assigning TCR associations to individual alleles difficult. A further reported finding was that TCR beta sequences accurately predicted the HLA-A and HLA-B alleles for most subjects in the first cohort. Linkage disequilibrium might explain the correlated functional status among segregating V segments, but an unknown experimental factor could not be excluded. In a later analysis, HLA-associated TCR beta chains showed more clonal expansion and lower generation probabilities than non-associated chains that were equally common. In vitro tests confirmed that a few of the cytomegalovirus-associated TCR beta chains recognize cytomegalovirus antigens. For the cohort, immune exposure information was limited to CMV serostatus. The authors suggested that the approach could potentially be extended to other disease states and immunological phenotypes. Because HLA typing was unavailable for some donors at each locus, only the typed subset was used in association tests. Across donors, most TCR sequences were observed very rarely, whereas some public TCRs were present in many individuals. A later analysis reported that several top co-occurrence clusters appeared linked to parvovirus B19, influenza, CMV and Epstein-Barr virus. A later analysis associated 15,000 to 20,000 TCR beta sequences with specific HLA alleles at a false discovery rate of 0.05. Presence/absence analyses assumed roughly uniform sequencing depth across donors, an assumption that may not hold. Some IMGT-functional V segments, including TRBV6-2 and TRBV6-3, could not be distinguished by the 87-base-pair reads and were therefore excluded. The study gave a list of about 150 TCR beta chains associated with cytomegalovirus. This cohort had only TCR beta chains sequenced, and the lack of alpha or paired-chain data limited which features could be detected. A cluster of highly shared sequence variants was judged likely to be a technical artifact of the sequencing pipeline. A later analysis found that TCR association rates varied across HLA loci, with DRB1 alleles showing the most associated TCRs and HLA-C alleles the fewest.

V loses 4 bases, J loses 0 bases, and the germline ends lie 10 bases apart. Spanning cysteine to phenylalanine, the CDR3 consists of 14 amino acids. Only the CDR3 DNA stays, 42 bases, in frame from base 1. From a lookup of the germline V gene, CDR1 and CDR2 are SGHDN and FVKESK. Library preparation was by the immunoSEQ multiplex PCR assay. For the multiplex PCR, a mixture combining 60 forward primers for TCR Vbeta segments and 13 reverse primers for TCR Jbeta segments was used. A multiplex PCR assay on genomic DNA amplified the CDR3 region of rearranged TCR beta genes. The amplified TCR beta libraries were sequenced on the Illumina HiSeq System as 87-base-pair reads. As for the original processing: A later analysis tallied roughly 76 million unique TCR beta chains across the 666 repertoires, and about 10 million of those chains were shared by two or more donors. Raw reads were error-corrected and collapsed into unique sequences by a nearest-neighbor algorithm in which closely related sequences were merged to remove PCR and sequencing errors. To assign V, D and J gene segments, CDR3 sequences were aligned to IMGT reference sequences. For a sequence to be retained, a match of at least six nucleotides to both a V gene segment and a J gene segment was required. A rearrangement counted as productive if the CDR3 had no stop codons and remained in frame with V and J, and every other rearrangement counted as non-productive. CDR3 was defined according to IMGT convention as the region running from the second conserved V-encoded cysteine to the conserved J-encoded phenylalanine. The earlier analysis of about 560 of the donors excluded any sequence lacking an unambiguous match to a single V gene segment. In an earlier analysis of more than 500 of the donors, a V segment was called functional when productive rearrangements were above 56.7%, and segregating when the standard deviation between donors exceeded 5%. A statistical classification framework was developed to diagnose cytomegalovirus status using the catalog of TCR beta chain sequences. A later analysis assigned V and J genes by comparing TCR nucleotide sequences with IMGT/GENE-DB human TR gene sequences. A later analysis assigned CDR3 sequences and most-parsimonious VDJ recombination scenarios with the TCRdist pipeline. In a later analysis, each TCR beta chain was defined by its CDR3 amino acid sequence together with its V-gene family, and reads without a unique V-gene family were excluded. To address suspected cross-contamination and a sequencing artifact, a later analysis removed 592 highly shared, low-generation-probability nucleotide sequences. In a later analysis, a clonal expansion index was calculated for each public chain from normalized within-repertoire ranks of inferred template counts. A later analysis computed generation probabilities with a VDJ recombination model fitted to out-of-frame rearrangements, and checked the results against IGoR. A later analysis scored TCR-TCR, TCR-HLA and TCR-CMV co-occurrence with hypergeometric tests, applying a repertoire-size bias correction to TCR pairs. False discovery rates were estimated in a later analysis by permuting HLA or CMV assignments 20 times. In a later analysis, co-occurring TCRs were grouped using DBSCAN, and TCRdist sequence similarity was added for clustering within HLA-allele-positive subsets. Repertoires with fewer than 30,000 or more than 120,000 public chains were left out of co-occurrence clustering, as were several repertoires with anomalous nucleotide sharing. Entries here come from immuneACCESS through TCRdb and include only in-frame sequences with V and J called. Some clones fail to appear in such tables; in the studies checked, an unresolved V gene covers under half of the shortfall, and the cause of the remainder is unknown. V and J calls plus clone size are reproduced from that table; the DNA served to infer D and trimming. This sample gives 150,000 to 200,000 clones in total; around 88% of them show up just once. 1.7% of the sample lies in the top ten.

The chain was built from TRBV14 and TRBJ2-7; the D gene is perhaps TRBD2, from 6 matching bases. Sample: PBMCs. The receptor was derived from a man between 40 and 49 years old in good health and CMV-seropositive. The CDR3 region: CASSPRLVSYEQYF. The nucleotide sequence is given as TGTGCCAGCAGCCCTAGACTAGTCTCCTACGAGCAGTACTTC.